The 25 T cell receptor beta chains below come from one sample, sequenced in a study of a mutant IDH1 vaccine in newly diagnosed glioma. Some clones are missing from TCRdb's copy, which holds only in-frame ones; the method was immunoSEQ multiplex PCR. The data contain 69,000 or so clones, approximately 86% of them singletons. Antigens for these TCRs are unknown. Specified time point: week 35, safety follow-up. Every vaccine dose comprised 300 ug of mutant IDH1 20-mer peptide plus topical imiquimod. Source: PBMCs, taken from a glioma patient whose treatment included an IDH1 peptide vaccine. Receptors originate from a man younger than 40 with glioma.

V usage is TRBV30 and J usage is TRBJ1-2; maybe TRBD1 (5 bases). The CDR3 length is 13 residues. Germline V gene data show CDR1 as GTSNPN and CDR2 as SVGIG (reference sequence). Between the trimmed V and J ends, which lost 1 base and 4 bases, there was a span of 10 bases. The CDR3 bases are TGTGCCTGGAGTGGGGGACGCTCCTATGGCTACACCTTC. It encodes CAWSGGRSYGYTF.

The rearrangement joins TRBV6-6 to TRBJ2-3; D not certain. Trimming left V 4 bases short and J 6 bases short, with 2 bases between. Germline CDR1 MNHNY, CDR2 SVGAGI (reference sequence). The CDR3 totals 10 residues. The CDR3 DNA reads TGTGCCAGCAGTTCCGATACGCAGTATTTT. This translates into CASSSDTQYF.

The chain employs TRBV10-2 and TRBJ2-3; 8 bases match TRBD2. The CDR3 runs to 15 residues. Germline assignment: CDR1 WSHSY and CDR2 SAAADI. The ends lost 7 bases at V and 3 bases at J; junction bases unmatched: 9. The CDR3 here is CASNTRASGTDTQYF. CDR3 DNA: TGCGCCAGCAATACCCGGGCTAGCGGGACAGATACGCAGTATTTT.

In the case of this clone: Relative to the germline gene, one junction end is altered; a read error may explain this. V usage is TRBV5-1 and J usage is TRBJ2-1; D uncertain. Germline CDR1 reads SGHRS; CDR2 reads YFSETQ. The CDR3 sequence is 16 residues long. CDR3 nucleotides: TGCGCCAGCAGGTTGGGCCTCCGCGGTGGCGGCAATGAGCAGTTCTTC. Translation: CASRLGLRGGGNEQFF.

The chain couples TRBV27 to TRBJ1-5, with 7 bases fitting TRBD1. CDR1 MNHEY and CDR2 SMNVEV come from the germline V gene (reference sequence). V lost 0 bases to trimming and J lost 5 bases; unmatched junction nucleotides: 13. The CDR3 is made up of 18 amino acids. CDR3 nucleotides: TGTGCCAGCAGTTTATCGGATCCGGGACAGTATTTCGATCAGCCCCAGCATTTT. Amino acids: CASSLSDPGQYFDQPQHF.

This clone was seen once. The chain combines TRBV5-1 with TRBJ2-3, with TRBD2 identical over 7 bases. The CDR3 runs to 17 residues. After removal of 0 bases from V and 1 base from J, the junction contained 8 bases not matched to a gene. Germline-derived CDR1 and CDR2 are SGHRS and YFSETQ. CDR3 sequence reads: CASSLAVREWGTDTQYF. CDR3 coding DNA: TGCGCCAGCAGCTTGGCCGTGCGGGAGTGGGGCACAGATACGCAGTATTTT.

J is TRBJ2-5 and V is TRBV11-3; 7 positions match TRBD1. V lost 4 bases, J lost 4 bases, and 9 bases stayed unmatched. Germline loops: CDR1 SGHNT, CDR2 YENEEA. The CDR3 runs 15 residues. CDR3 nucleotide sequence: TGTGCCAGCAGCTCCGGACAGGCGAGGGCAGAGACCCAGTACTTC. This gives the protein CASSSGQARAETQYF. Full variable domain (rest looked up from reference TRBV11-3 and TRBJ2-5): EAGVVQSPRYKIIEKKQPVAFWCNPISGHNTLYWYLQNLGQGPELLIRYENEEAVDDSQLPKDRFSAERLKGVDSTLKIQPAELGDSAVYLCASSSGQARAETQYFGPGTRLLVL.

This clone came up once. This chain connects TRBV11-2 to TRBJ2-1, with D hard to call. The CDR3 runs 13 residues. The germline V gene encodes CDR1 SGHAT and CDR2 FQNNGV. Trimming removed 1 base at V and 10 bases at J, with 11 bases between. For the CDR3, the DNA is TGTGCCAGCAGCTTAGTTTTGGGGTGGGAGCAGTTCTTC. Its protein product is CASSLVLGWEQFF.

CDR3 sequence reads: CASSLESGTTQYF. CDR3 bases: TGTGCCAGCAGCTTGGAATCGGGGACCACGCAGTATTTT. V and J are TRBV5-6 and TRBJ2-3; tentatively, D is TRBD1 or TRBD2 (5 bases each). CDR1 SGHDT and CDR2 YYEEEE come from the germline V gene. The V gene lost 0 bases and the J gene lost 9 bases, with 11 bases spanning the gap. This CDR3 region has 13 residues.

The V and J genes are TRBV19 and TRBJ2-2; D unclear. V lost 8 bases to trimming and J lost 6 bases, with 13 bases between them. This CDR3 spans 13 amino acids. In germline, CDR1 is LNHDA, CDR2 SQIVND (reference sequence). The CDR3 sequence: CASYPPGAGELFF. CDR3 coding DNA: TGTGCCAGTTACCCGCCCGGAGCCGGGGAGCTGTTTTTT.

The chain has TRBV28 and TRBJ1-4; TRBD1 agrees at 10 bases. Germline CDR1 and CDR2: MDHEN and SYDVKM. The trim removed 6 bases at V and 7 bases at J, leaving 5 bases unmatched. This CDR3 spans 14 amino acids. CDR3 region: CASRRQGAGEKLFF. The CDR3 DNA follows: TGTGCCAGCAGGCGACAGGGGGCGGGTGAAAAACTGTTTTTT.

The chain employs TRBV30 and TRBJ1-1; D not resolved. This CDR3 comprises 12 residues. CDR1 GTSNPN and CDR2 SVGIG come from the germline V gene (reference sequence). Trimming removed 3 bases from V and 6 bases from J, with 11 bases in between. The CDR3 DNA reads as TGTGCCTGGAGCAAACGGATGCCTGAAGCTTTCTTT. This translates into CAWSKRMPEAFF.

As DNA, the CDR3 is TGTGCCAGCAGTGTAAGGTTCAGGGGGGGACGTTCTGGGGCCAACGTCCTGACTTTC. Encoded protein: CASSVRFRGGRSGANVLTF. V is TRBV2 and J is TRBJ2-6; D is tentatively TRBD1 or TRBD2 (7 bases each). The CDR3 spans 19 residues. V lost 4 bases to trimming and J lost 1 base, with 20 bases between them. Germline V CDR1 and CDR2: SNHLY, FYNNEI. The full variable domain, in which reference TRBV2 and TRBJ2-6 provide the parts outside the CDR3, is EPEVTQTPSHQVTQMGQEVILRCVPISNHLYFYWYRQILGQKVEFLVSFYNNEISEKSEIFDDQFSVERPDGSNFTLKIRSTKLEDSAMYFCASSVRFRGGRSGANVLTFGAGSRLTVL.

The gene calls are TRBV15 and TRBJ2-5, with 7 bases that match TRBD2. V trimming: 2 bases; J trimming: 3 bases; junction bases outside the gene matches: 6. Germline CDR1 is LNHNV and CDR2 is YYDKDF (reference sequence). The length of the CDR3 is 15 residues. The CDR3 sequence is CATSRTTGGEETQYF. CDR3 coding DNA: TGTGCCACCAGCAGAACCACGGGAGGAGAAGAGACCCAGTACTTC.

This chain uses TRBV7-3 with TRBJ2-5; 9 positions agree with TRBD2. CDR1 and CDR2 (germline): SGHTA, FQGTGA. This CDR3 has 16 amino acids. The J segment lost 5 bases and the V segment lost 5 bases, leaving 12 bases of the junction unmatched. This CDR3 is CASSPSALAGRETQYF. Here the CDR3 DNA reads TGTGCCAGCAGCCCCAGTGCCCTAGCGGGACGGGAGACCCAGTACTTC.

This sequence joins TRBV9 and TRBJ2-3, with 10 bases that match TRBD2. V was pared by 0 bases and J by 2 bases, with 3 bases of the junction left unmatched. The CDR3 loop spans 16 amino acids. From germline, CDR1 is SGDLS and CDR2 YYNGEE. In nucleotides, the CDR3 is TGTGCCAGCAGCGTAGTTGGACTAGCGGTCACAGATACGCAGTATTTT. Protein product: CASSVVGLAVTDTQYF.

The CDR3 DNA reads TGTGCCAGCAGCGGAACGGGATCTAACACTGAAGCTTTCTTT. Residues: CASSGTGSNTEAFF. The rearrangement links TRBV5-8 to TRBJ1-1, with no clear D. This CDR3 is built from 14 residues. Trimming took 4 bases from V and 2 from J, leaving 12 bases between them. Germline CDR1 SGHTS, CDR2 YDEGEE.

DNA for the CDR3: TGTGCCAGCAGCACAGGGACAGACTTCTATGGCTACACCTTC. It yields the protein CASSTGTDFYGYTF. The rearrangement uses TRBV7-9 and TRBJ1-2; 7 bases match TRBD1. Per the germline V gene, CDR1 is SEHNR and CDR2 is FQNEAQ (reference sequence). With V trimmed by 5 bases and J by 4 bases, 7 bases remained unmatched. The length of the CDR3 is 14 residues.

Remarks on this clone: Other nucleotide sequences from this sample produce the same CDR3. The chain links TRBV7-9 to TRBJ2-4; the D gene is possibly TRBD2 (6 bases). The CDR3 totals 15 residues. CDR1 and CDR2 from the germline V gene are SEHNR and FQNEAQ (reference sequence). Trimming left V 3 bases short and J 6 bases short, with 15 bases between. The CDR3 DNA follows: TGTGCCAGCAGCTTGGAGAGGCAGGGAGGAAACATTCAGTACTTC. The encoded protein is CASSLERQGGNIQYF.

V gene TRBV5-1 combines with J gene TRBJ2-3; 9 bases line up with TRBD1. CDR3 length: 15 residues. The ends lost 2 bases at V and 1 base at J; junction bases unmatched: 2. Germline V gene sequence: CDR1 SGHRS, CDR2 YFSETQ. As DNA, the CDR3 is TGCGCCAGCAGCTTAACAGGGGGCGGCACAGATACGCAGTATTTT. This encodes CASSLTGGGTDTQYF.

The chain is built from TRBV7-9 and TRBJ2-5; D gene unclear. Germline V gives CDR1 SEHNR, CDR2 FQNEAQ (reference sequence). V was clipped by 5 bases and J by 2 bases, with 3 bases between them. The CDR3 totals 11 residues. CDR3 sequence: CASSRQETQYF. Here the CDR3 DNA reads TGTGCCAGCAGCCGACAAGAGACCCAGTACTTC.

The genes are TRBV5-1 and TRBJ2-3; no definite D call. The CDR3 contains 15 residues. Trimming left V 0 bases short and J 2 bases short, with 10 bases between. Germline V gene sequence: CDR1 SGHRS, CDR2 YFSETQ. CDR3 bases: TGCGCCAGCAGCTTGGGTCGGCCAGACACAGATACGCAGTATTTT. Translating gives CASSLGRPDTDTQYF.

The chain recombines TRBV28 with TRBJ1-5, with TRBD1 matching over 8 bases. Unmatched junction bases numbered 11, after V lost 4 bases and J lost 9 bases. This CDR3 spans 15 amino acids. CDR1 and CDR2 from the germline V gene are MDHEN and SYDVKM. The CDR3 DNA reads as TGTGCCAGCAGTTCCCCGGGACAGGAGAAGGGGCCCCAGCATTTT. Residues: CASSSPGQEKGPQHF.

The chain joins TRBV19 to TRBJ2-7; either TRBD1 or TRBD2 may fit D (6 bases each). The V gene lost 6 bases and the J gene lost 5 bases, with 14 bases spanning the gap. CDR3 length equals 13 residues. Germline V CDR1 and CDR2: LNHDA, SQIVND (reference sequence). The CDR3 nucleotides are TGTGCCAGTAGAAGGAGGGGGGCAGACGAGCAGTACTTC. This codes for CASRRRGADEQYF.

V is TRBV9 and J is TRBJ1-3; D is ambiguous. The CDR3 length is 15 residues. Germline CDR1 reads SGDLS; CDR2 reads YYNGEE. Between the trimmed V and J ends, which lost 4 bases and 0 bases, there was a span of 11 bases. The CDR3 coding sequence is TGTGCCAGCAGCTCCCACCGAAGCTCTGGAAACACCATATATTTT. Encoded protein: CASSSHRSSGNTIYF.